The rows below give T cell receptor beta chains drawn from one sample of a study of blood T cell repertoires in COVID-19. Method: immunoSEQ multiplex PCR; TCRdb's copy keeps in-frame clones and lacks some. The sample holds about 180,000 clones, approximately 85% seen once. Sequences were obtained from peripheral blood. The receptors here all came from a man aged 55 to 70 with acute or convalescent COVID-19. Each CDR3 is given with its conserved first and last residue. The order of the fields is clone size, D gene, J gene, V gene, CDR3 DNA, CDR3 protein. A D gene is named only where the DNA matches it firmly. Size tells how often a clone was seen (once, few, many) or the class of an expanded clone, and some rows leave it out.

>.|TRBD2|TRBJ2-7|TRBV7-8
TGTGCCAGCAGCTTAGCTGGGCTAGCGGGACGGAGCTCCTACGAGCAGTACTTC
CASSLAGLAGRSSYEQYF
>.|TRBD1|TRBJ2-5|TRBV6-6
TGTGCCAGCAGTTACTCGGGACAGGGAGAGACCCAGTACTTC
CASSYSGQGETQYF
>.|TRBD2|TRBJ2-1|TRBV18
TGTGCCAGCTCACCCGGAGCGGGAGGGCCAAATGAGCAGTTCTTC
CASSPGAGGPNEQFF
>.|TRBD1|TRBJ2-7|TRBV28
TGTGCCAGCAACCAGGGGGCCCCTTCCTACGAGCAGTACTTC
CASNQGAPSYEQYF
>.|.|TRBJ2-7|TRBV28
TGTGCCAGCAGTTTCTGGCTTGGGGGGGCGGGAGAGCAGTACTTC
CASSFWLGGAGEQYF
>.|TRBD2|TRBJ2-7|TRBV24-1
TGTGCCACCAGTGATTTCGGGACTAGCGGGAGCCACGAGCAGTACTTC
CATSDFGTSGSHEQYF
>.|TRBD2|TRBJ2-7|TRBV7-2
TGTGCCAGCAGCTTGACTAGCGGGAGGCTACCCTACGAGCAGTACTTC
CASSLTSGRLPYEQYF
>.|TRBD2|TRBJ2-1|TRBV2
TGTGCCAGCAGTTCAAGCGGGAGCCTGTCCTACAATGAGCAGTTCTTC
CASSSSGSLSYNEQFF
>once|.|TRBJ2-5|TRBV15
TGTGCCACCAGCAGAGATCGGGGTCTGAGCGAGACCCAGTACTTC
CATSRDRGLSETQYF
>.|.|TRBJ1-4|TRBV9
TGTGCCAGCCAATCCGGGGCTAATGAAAAACTGTTTTTT
CASQSGANEKLFF
>.|TRBD1|TRBJ1-3|TRBV7-2
TGTGCCAGCAGCGGCGGGACAGGGTACCTCCACTCTGGAAACACCATATATTTT
CASSGGTGYLHSGNTIYF
>.|.|TRBJ2-1|TRBV15
TGTGCCACCAGCAGGGCCGCCCCTAGCTCCTACAATGAGCAGTTCTTC
CATSRAAPSSYNEQFF
>.|.|TRBJ2-3|TRBV28
TGTGCCAGCAGTTTCGACGGGAGCGTAAGCACAGATACGCAGTATTTT
CASSFDGSVSTDTQYF
>.|TRBD2|TRBJ2-3|TRBV30
TGTGCCTGGAAGGTAGCGGGAGTGGCAGATACGCAGTATTTT
CAWKVAGVADTQYF
>.|.|TRBJ2-3|TRBV5-1
TGCGCCAGCAGCCCCAGGACTAAAAGCACAGATACGCAGTATTTT
CASSPRTKSTDTQYF
>.|.|TRBJ1-6|TRBV5-1
TGCGCCAGCAGCTTGGGACAGGCCAGGGCATATAATTCACCCCTCCACTTT
CASSLGQARAYNSPLHF
>.|TRBD1|TRBJ1-2|TRBV29-1
TGCAGCGCCAAAGGACAGGGCGACGGCTACACCTTC
CSAKGQGDGYTF
>once|TRBD2|TRBJ2-1|TRBV29-1
TGCAGCGTCAATAAGGCGGGAGGTATTTCCAATGAGCAGTTCTTC
CSVNKAGGISNEQFF
>.|.|TRBJ1-4|TRBV7-2
TGTGCCAGCAGCTTAACAGGTGGTGAAAAACTGTTTTTT
CASSLTGGEKLFF
>.|.|TRBJ1-4|TRBV20-1
TGCAGTGCTAGTGCAGGGATGGTTGAAAAACTGTTTTTT
CSASAGMVEKLFF
>.|.|TRBJ2-4|TRBV9
TGTGCCAGCAGCGTAGGGACGGGGAACATTCAGTACTTC
CASSVGTGNIQYF
>.|.|TRBJ2-2|TRBV7-2
TGTGCCAGCAGCTCCACTACAGGGTCCGGGGAGCTGTTTTTT
CASSSTTGSGELFF
>once|.|TRBJ1-1|TRBV5-1
TGCGCCAGCAGCGGGCCAATGAACACTGAAGCTTTCTTT
CASSGPMNTEAFF
>.|.|TRBJ2-1|TRBV5-6
TGTGCCAGCAGCTTAAGGGGGTTCTACAATGAGCAGTTCTTC
CASSLRGFYNEQFF
>.|TRBD1|TRBJ2-7|TRBV29-1
TGCAGCGGGGTGGACAGGGTCTCCTACGAGCAGTACTTC
CSGVDRVSYEQYF
>.|TRBD2|TRBJ2-1|TRBV28
TGTGCCAGCAGTGGCCTCGGGGCGGGAGAAAAGAATGAGCAGTTCTTC
CASSGLGAGEKNEQFF
>.|TRBD1|TRBJ2-1|TRBV15
TGTGCCACCAGCACGGAGGGACAGGGGACCTACAATGAGCAGTTCTTC
CATSTEGQGTYNEQFF
>few|.|TRBJ1-5|TRBV19
TGTGCCAGTAGTAGAGAGGGCGAGGGGCCCCAGCATTTT
CASSREGEGPQHF
>.|TRBD2|TRBJ2-3|TRBV28
TGTGCCAGCATGCGAGCGGGAGGGTCAGATACGCAGTATTTT
CASMRAGGSDTQYF
>once|.|TRBJ2-5|TRBV27
TGTGCCAGCAGTTTGTCAGGGGAGGGGTGGGCGGAGACCCAGTACTTC
CASSLSGEGWAETQYF
>.|TRBD2|TRBJ2-1|TRBV6-2/TRBV6-3
TGTGCCAGCAGTTACGCTAGCGGGAACTACAATGAGCAGTTCTTC
CASSYASGNYNEQFF
>.|.|TRBJ2-3|TRBV9
TGTGCCAGCAGCTTCGGGGACTTGGGGGGGCTAGAGACGCAGTATTTT
CASSFGDLGGLETQYF
>.|TRBD1|TRBJ1-1|TRBV3-1/TRBV3-2
TGTGCCAGCAGCCACAGAGGACAGGGGGTTGAAGCTTTCTTT
CASSHRGQGVEAFF
>.|.|TRBJ1-1|TRBV7-2
TGTGCCAGCAGCTTAGTGGGTCGCGGGATTGGCACTGAAGCTTTCTTT
CASSLVGRGIGTEAFF
>.|TRBD1|TRBJ2-3|TRBV5-6
TGTGCCAGCAGCGGGGGACAGGGGGCTATAGATACGCAGTATTTT
CASSGGQGAIDTQYF
>.|TRBD1|TRBJ2-5|TRBV2
TGTGCCACCCTACGGGACAGCAGCCAAGAGACCCAGTACTTC
CATLRDSSQETQYF
>.|TRBD1|TRBJ2-1|TRBV13
TGTGCCAGCCGACAGGGTTGGGGTGAGCAGTTCTTC
CASRQGWGEQFF
>.|.|TRBJ2-3|TRBV27
TGTGCCAGCGCAGGGGCGGCCCTGGATACGCAGTATTTT
CASAGAALDTQYF
>.|TRBD1|TRBJ1-5|TRBV7-8
TGTGCCAGCAGCGTAGCAGGACAGGCGGGTCAGCCCCAGCATTTT
CASSVAGQAGQPQHF
>once|.|TRBJ2-7|TRBV10-3
TGTGCCATCAGTTCCCAGGGGACATTTTTGAACGAGCAGTACTTC
CAISSQGTFLNEQYF
>.|.|TRBJ2-4|TRBV5-1
TGCGCCAGCAGCTTGGCCGTGGGAACAGGACCAGCCAAAAACATTCAGTACTTC
CASSLAVGTGPAKNIQYF
>.|.|TRBJ2-7|TRBV11-2
TGTGCCAGCAGCTTAGAGCTAGCGCCCACCTACGAGCAGTACTTC
CASSLELAPTYEQYF
>.|TRBD2|TRBJ2-1|TRBV11-2
TGTGCCAGCAGCTCCCTTCAGCGGGGGTTTTACAATGAGCAGTTCTTC
CASSSLQRGFYNEQFF
>.|.|TRBJ2-2|TRBV28
TGTGCCAGCTCGTCGAGCTATGCTGGGGAGCTGTTTTTT
CASSSSYAGELFF
>.|.|TRBJ1-1|TRBV29-1
TGCAGCGTTCAGGTGAACACTGAAGCTTTCTTT
CSVQVNTEAFF
>.|.|TRBJ1-1|TRBV20-1
TGCAGTGCCACCCTCCAGGTGGCGGCTTTCTTT
CSATLQVAAFF
>.|TRBD2|TRBJ2-7|TRBV19
TGTGCCAGTAGCCCCGAGGCTAGCGGGAGTAACGAGCAGTACTTC
CASSPEASGSNEQYF
>.|TRBD2|TRBJ2-7|TRBV9
TGTGCCAGCAGCGTCGGACTAGCGGGCTCCTACGAGCAGTACTTC
CASSVGLAGSYEQYF
>few|TRBD2|TRBJ2-1|TRBV5-4
TGTGCCAGCAGCCGTAGCGCGGGAGGGGGTTCCTACAATGAGCAGTTCTTC
CASSRSAGGGSYNEQFF
>.|.|TRBJ1-4|TRBV18
TGTGCCAGCTCACGGCCCCCTAACCCGGGAACTAATGAAAAACTGTTTTTT
CASSRPPNPGTNEKLFF
>.|.|TRBJ2-7|TRBV28
TGTGCCAGCAGTTTCTCCTCCCAGGGGGAGCAGTACTTC
CASSFSSQGEQYF
>.|.|TRBJ1-2|TRBV6-1
TGTGCCAGCAGTGAAGGGGGACAAAGGAATTATGGCTACACCTTC
CASSEGGQRNYGYTF